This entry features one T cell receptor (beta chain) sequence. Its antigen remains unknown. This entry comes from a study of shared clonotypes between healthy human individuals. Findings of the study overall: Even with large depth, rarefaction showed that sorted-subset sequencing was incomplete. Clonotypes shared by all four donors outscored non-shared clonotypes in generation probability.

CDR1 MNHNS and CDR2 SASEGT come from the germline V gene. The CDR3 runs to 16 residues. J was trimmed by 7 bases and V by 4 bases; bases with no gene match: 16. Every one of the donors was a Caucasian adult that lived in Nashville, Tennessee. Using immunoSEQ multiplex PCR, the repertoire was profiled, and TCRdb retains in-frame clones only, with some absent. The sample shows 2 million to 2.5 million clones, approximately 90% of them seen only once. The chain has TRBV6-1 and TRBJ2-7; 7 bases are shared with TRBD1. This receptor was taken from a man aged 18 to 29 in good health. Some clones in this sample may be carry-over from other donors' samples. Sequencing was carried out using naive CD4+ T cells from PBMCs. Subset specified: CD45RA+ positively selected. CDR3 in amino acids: CASSALVGQQTGEQYF. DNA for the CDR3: TGTGCCAGCAGTGCGTTAGTCGGGCAACAGACAGGGGAGCAGTACTTC.